This entry describes one T cell receptor beta chain. The sample originates from a study of shared clonotypes between healthy human individuals. This CDR3 contains 13 residues. Germline CDR1 reads LNHDA; CDR2 reads SQIVND (reference sequence). V was clipped by 6 bases and J by 5 bases, with 11 bases between them. Unsorted PBMCs provided DNA that was sequenced on ten immunoSEQ deep assay plates. The assay was immunoSEQ multiplex PCR, and TCRdb's table has in-frame clones only and misses some. The profile shows about 560,000 clones, around 81% of them singletons. The sequenced sample was PBMCs. This receptor was taken from a woman in her forties in good health. Some clones in this sample may be carry-over from other donors' samples. This chain links TRBV19 with TRBJ1-3; D is unresolved. CDR3: CASSAGLRNTIYF. The CDR3 region has the DNA TGTGCCAGTAGCGCCGGGCTCAGAAACACCATATATTTT.